This TCR beta chain was sequenced during a study of T cells after yellow fever vaccination. The length of the CDR3 is 15 residues. After removal of 6 bases from V and 7 bases from J, the junction contained 6 bases not matched to a gene. Germline V gene sequence: CDR1 MNHEY, CDR2 SVGEGT. TCRdb reprocessed the 5' RACE reads with MiXCR, giving one entry per CDR3 protein. The sample lists some 300,000 distinct CDR3 sequences; approximately 8% were seen once. The clonotype was recovered from a man aged 18-30 years who received the YFV17D yellow fever vaccine. The rearrangement uses TRBV6-2 or TRBV6-3 and TRBJ2-1; TRBD2 agrees at 13 bases. The input for sequencing was CD4+ T cells sorted from PBMCs, taken 5 days after the yellow fever booster vaccination. CDR3 in DNA: TGTGCCAGCAGACGCGGGACTAGCGGGGAGAATGAGCAGTTCTTC. Translated: CASRRGTSGENEQFF.